The 10 T cell receptor beta chains presented below share a single source sample, sequenced in a study of T-cell reconstitution after alpha-beta-depleted transplantation in children. Library preparation (for TCRbeta) was performed with unique molecular identifiers. Each CDR3 protein is one row after TCRdb ran MiXCR on the PCR reads. Among just under 550,000 distinct CDR3 sequences listed, about a sixth were seen once. The material sequenced was PBMCs from the stem cell graft donor, taken from the stem cell graft. These receptors originate from a human donor who donated a stem cell graft to a child with acute lymphoblastic leukemia.

This chain connects TRBV12-3 or TRBV12-4 to TRBJ1-1; D is ambiguous. The V end was cut by 6 bases, the J end by 9 bases, with 17 bases between. This CDR3 comprises 13 residues. The CDR3 region is CASSQSRQFKAFF. The CDR3 DNA sequence: TGTGCCAGCAGCCAATCCCGGCAGTTTAAAGCTTTCTTT.

The chain joins TRBV5-1 to TRBJ1-2; no firm D call. V lost 4 bases to trimming and J lost 0 bases, with 10 bases between them. The CDR3 runs to 14 residues. Germline V gives CDR1 SGHRS, CDR2 YFSETQ. CDR3 sequence reads: CASSPLASNYGYTF. The CDR3 nucleotides read TGCGCCAGCAGCCCTCTCGCCTCTAACTATGGCTACACCTTC.

The chain joins TRBV20-1 to TRBJ2-2, with TRBD2 identical over 7 bases. The CDR3 contains 16 residues. V lost 4 bases and J lost 0; bases outside the gene matches: 8. CDR1 DFQATT and CDR2 SNEGSKA come from the germline V gene (reference sequence). The CDR3 DNA sequence: TGCAGTGCTATCGTCGGGAGGCTAACGAACACCGGGGAGCTGTTTTTT. It translates to CSAIVGRLTNTGELFF.

This clonotype was seen a handful of times. The chain's CDR3 is CASSTGSGTTDTQYF. In DNA, the CDR3 is TGTGCCAGCAGCACCGGGAGCGGGACCACAGATACGCAGTATTTT. The V call is TRBV9, the J call TRBJ2-3; TRBD2 matches at 7 bases. The CDR3 loop spans 15 amino acids. The J segment lost 2 bases and the V segment lost 4 bases, leaving 7 bases of the junction unmatched. CDR1 is SGDLS, CDR2 YYNGEE, per germline.

This clonotype was counted ten times or more. The chain combines TRBV5-6 with TRBJ2-4; D gene ambiguous. The CDR3 is made up of 16 amino acids. V was trimmed by 1 base and J by 0 bases, leaving 11 bases between them. Germline assignment: CDR1 SGHDT and CDR2 YYEEEE. The CDR3: CASSLFSALAKNIQYF. DNA for the CDR3: TGTGCCAGCAGCTTGTTCTCGGCGTTAGCCAAAAACATTCAGTACTTC.

The rearrangement links TRBV7-6 to TRBJ2-5; the D is unclear. V lost 1 base, J lost 4 bases, and 13 bases lay in between. Germline assignment: CDR1 SGHVS and CDR2 FNYEAQ. The CDR3 length is 15 residues. CDR3 sequence reads: CASSLGASPSETQYF. CDR3 in DNA: TGTGCCAGCAGCTTAGGAGCGTCTCCCTCAGAGACCCAGTACTTC.

The rearrangement links TRBV7-8 to TRBJ2-7, with D perhaps TRBD2 (6 bases). Trimming removed 5 bases from V and 5 bases from J, with 16 bases in between. Germline values: CDR1 SGHVS, CDR2 FQNEAQ. The CDR3 runs 14 residues. CDR3 sequence: CASSPPGGGDEQYF. For the CDR3, the DNA is TGTGCCAGCAGCCCCCCCGGAGGAGGGGACGAGCAGTACTTC.

This clonotype was observed a handful of times. CDR3: CASSLWRERAETQYF. The DNA for the CDR3 is TGCGCCAGCAGCTTGTGGCGGGAGCGGGCTGAGACCCAGTACTTC. The rearrangement joins TRBV5-1 to TRBJ2-5; 7 positions match TRBD2. The CDR3 is 15 amino acids. V was pared by 1 base and J by 5 bases, with 8 bases of the junction left unmatched. Germline assignment: CDR1 SGHRS and CDR2 YFSETQ. The complete variable domain, with remaining parts taken from reference TRBV5-1 and TRBJ2-5, reads KAGVTQTPRYLIKTRGQQVTLSCSPISGHRSVSWYQQTPGQGLQFLFEYFSETQRNKGNFPGRFSGRQFSNSRSEMNVSTLELGDSALYLCASSLWRERAETQYFGPGTRLLVL.

As DNA, the CDR3 is TGTGCCAGCAGCTTAGTAATGTCTTACGAGCAGTACTTC. It is translated as CASSLVMSYEQYF. The gene calls are TRBV11-2 and TRBJ2-7; no reliable D call. The CDR3 is made up of 13 amino acids. Between the trimmed V and J ends, which lost 1 base and 4 bases, there was a span of 8 bases. The V gene's germline CDR1 is SGHAT and CDR2 FQNNGV.

The rearrangement uses TRBV12-3 or TRBV12-4 and TRBJ1-1; D unresolved. Trimming stripped 1 base from V and 11 bases from J, with 14 bases between. This CDR3 has 13 amino acids. CDR3 coding DNA: TGTGCCAGCAGTTTAGTACAGATCAATGACGCTTTCTTT. Residues: CASSLVQINDAFF.